These 5 T cell receptor beta chains originate from one sample sequenced in a study of blood T cells in healthy people across ages. PCR was performed a second time for roughly 7 to 12 cycles using a sample-barcoded 5' primer and a J-beta primer mix. TCRdb called the 5' RACE reads again in MiXCR, with one record for every CDR3 protein. The table includes more than 650,000 distinct CDR3 sequences, 20% to 25% detected once. The sequenced material came from blood. These receptor sequences come from a man in his sixties or seventies in good health.

A few counts support this clonotype. The rearrangement links TRBV20-1 to TRBJ2-5, with D hard to call. The CDR3 has 12 residues. Germline assignment: CDR1 DFQATT and CDR2 SNEGSKA (reference sequence). The V end was cut by 7 bases, the J end by 0 bases, with 9 bases between. CDR3 loop: CSVNGYQETQYF. The CDR3 nucleotides are TGCAGTGTAAACGGCTACCAAGAGACCCAGTACTTC.

V and J are TRBV5-1 and TRBJ2-5; TRBD2 matches 8 bases. The CDR3 totals 15 residues. Per germline, CDR1 SGHRS and CDR2 YFSETQ. Losses at the gene ends were 1 base for V and 2 bases for J; bases not matched to a gene: 4. The CDR3 bases are TGCGCCAGCAGCTTGTCGACTAGCGCACAAGAGACCCAGTACTTC. Residues: CASSLSTSAQETQYF.

This clonotype was observed a few times. CDR3 region: CASSSAGYSGNTIYF. CDR3 sequence (DNA): TGTGCCAGCAGCTCCGCAGGCTACTCTGGAAACACCATATATTTT. The chain joins TRBV11-2 to TRBJ1-3, with unresolved D. The V gene lost 4 bases and the J gene lost 0 bases, with 10 bases spanning the gap. The CDR3 consists of 15 residues. Germline CDR1 SGHAT, CDR2 FQNNGV.

This clonotype was detected ten times or more. The V call is TRBV29-1, the J call TRBJ2-1, with D possibly being TRBD2 (7 bases). V lost 1 base and J 4 bases, leaving 20 bases between the germline ends. CDR3 length equals 17 residues. Germline V gene lookup returns CDR1 SQVTM and CDR2 ANQGSEA. The CDR3 DNA follows: TGCAGCGTTGAAGGGTTCGGGGCGGGGGCCAAGTACAATGAGCAGTTCTTC. Residues: CSVEGFGAGAKYNEQFF.

This chain uses TRBV20-1 with TRBJ2-5; D is perhaps TRBD1 (5 bases). The germline gives CDR1 DFQATT, CDR2 SNEGSKA (reference sequence). The CDR3 has 15 residues. The germline V and J ends were trimmed by 3 bases and 5 bases, with 19 bases remaining between them. In nucleotides, the CDR3 is TGCAGTGCTAGCCGATGGGTGGGGCGAGACGAGACCCAGTACTTC. Its protein is CSASRWVGRDETQYF.